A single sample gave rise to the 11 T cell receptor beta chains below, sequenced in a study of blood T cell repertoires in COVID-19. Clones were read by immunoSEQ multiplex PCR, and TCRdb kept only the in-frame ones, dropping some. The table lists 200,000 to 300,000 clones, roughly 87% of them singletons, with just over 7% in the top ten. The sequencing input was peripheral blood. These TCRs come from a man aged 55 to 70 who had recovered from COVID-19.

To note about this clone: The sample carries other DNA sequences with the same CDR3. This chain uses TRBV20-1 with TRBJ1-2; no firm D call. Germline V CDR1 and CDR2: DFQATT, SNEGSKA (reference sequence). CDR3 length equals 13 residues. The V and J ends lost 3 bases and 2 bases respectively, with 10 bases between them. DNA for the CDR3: TGCAGTGCTAGTAATCCACAGAACTATGGCTACACCTTC. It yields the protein CSASNPQNYGYTF.

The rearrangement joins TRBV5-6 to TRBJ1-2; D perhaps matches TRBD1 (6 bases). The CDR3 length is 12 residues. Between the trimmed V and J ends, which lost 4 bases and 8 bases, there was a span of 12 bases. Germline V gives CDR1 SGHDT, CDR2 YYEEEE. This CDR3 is CASSPPGGGYTF. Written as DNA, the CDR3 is TGTGCCAGCAGCCCCCCGGGGGGCGGCTACACCTTC.

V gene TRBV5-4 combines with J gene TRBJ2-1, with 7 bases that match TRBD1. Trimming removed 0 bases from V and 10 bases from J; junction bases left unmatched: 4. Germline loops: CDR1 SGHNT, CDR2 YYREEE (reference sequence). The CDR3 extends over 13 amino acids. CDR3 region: CASSLEGAREQFF. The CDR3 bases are TGTGCCAGCAGCTTGGAGGGGGCGCGGGAGCAGTTCTTC.

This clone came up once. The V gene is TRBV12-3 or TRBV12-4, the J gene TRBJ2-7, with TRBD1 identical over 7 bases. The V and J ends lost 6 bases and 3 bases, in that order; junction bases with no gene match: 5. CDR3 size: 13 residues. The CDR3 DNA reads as TGTGCCAGCAGCCCGACAGGGTACTACGAGCAGTACTTC. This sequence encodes CASSPTGYYEQYF.

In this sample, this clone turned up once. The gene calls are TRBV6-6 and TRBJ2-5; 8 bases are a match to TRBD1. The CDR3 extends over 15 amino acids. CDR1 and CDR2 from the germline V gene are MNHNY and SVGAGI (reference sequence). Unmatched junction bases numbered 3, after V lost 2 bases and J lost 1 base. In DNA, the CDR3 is TGTGCCAGCAGTTACGCAGACAGGGGCCAAGAGACCCAGTACTTC. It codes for CASSYADRGQETQYF.

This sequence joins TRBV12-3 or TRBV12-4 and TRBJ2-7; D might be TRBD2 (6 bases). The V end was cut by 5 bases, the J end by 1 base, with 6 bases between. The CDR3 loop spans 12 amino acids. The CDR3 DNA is TGTGCCAGCAGTCGGGGGTCCTACGAGCAGTACGTC. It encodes CASSRGSYEQYV.

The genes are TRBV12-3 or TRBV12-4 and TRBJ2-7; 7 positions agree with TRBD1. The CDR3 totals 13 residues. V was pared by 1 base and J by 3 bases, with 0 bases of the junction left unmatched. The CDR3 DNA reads TGTGCCAGCAGTTTAGGGGACAGCTACGAGCAGTACGTC. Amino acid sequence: CASSLGDSYEQYV.

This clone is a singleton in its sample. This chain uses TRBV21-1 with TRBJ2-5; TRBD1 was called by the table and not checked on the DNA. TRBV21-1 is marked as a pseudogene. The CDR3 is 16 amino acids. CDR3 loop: CASRVTGRLYQETQYF. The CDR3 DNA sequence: TGTGCCAGCAGGGTCACAGGGCGCCTATACCAAGAGACCCAGTACTTC.

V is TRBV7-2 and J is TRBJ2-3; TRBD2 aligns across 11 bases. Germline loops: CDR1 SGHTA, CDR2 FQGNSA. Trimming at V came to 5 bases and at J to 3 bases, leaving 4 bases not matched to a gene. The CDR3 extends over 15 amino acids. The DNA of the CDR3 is TGTGCCAGCAGCCCCAGGACTAGCGGGACAGATACGCAGTATTTT. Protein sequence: CASSPRTSGTDTQYF.

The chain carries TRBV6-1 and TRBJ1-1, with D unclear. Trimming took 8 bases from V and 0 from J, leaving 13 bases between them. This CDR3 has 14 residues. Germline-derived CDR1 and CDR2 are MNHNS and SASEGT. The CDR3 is CASLKHQVNTEAFF. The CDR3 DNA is TGTGCCAGCCTTAAACATCAGGTGAACACTGAAGCTTTCTTT.

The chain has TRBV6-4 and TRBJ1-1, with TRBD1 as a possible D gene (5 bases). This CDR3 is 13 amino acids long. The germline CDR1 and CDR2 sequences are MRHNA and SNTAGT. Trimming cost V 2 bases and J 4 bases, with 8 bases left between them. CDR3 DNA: TGTGCCAGCAGTGACGGGGGGGGCACTGAAGCTTTCTTT. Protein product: CASSDGGGTEAFF.